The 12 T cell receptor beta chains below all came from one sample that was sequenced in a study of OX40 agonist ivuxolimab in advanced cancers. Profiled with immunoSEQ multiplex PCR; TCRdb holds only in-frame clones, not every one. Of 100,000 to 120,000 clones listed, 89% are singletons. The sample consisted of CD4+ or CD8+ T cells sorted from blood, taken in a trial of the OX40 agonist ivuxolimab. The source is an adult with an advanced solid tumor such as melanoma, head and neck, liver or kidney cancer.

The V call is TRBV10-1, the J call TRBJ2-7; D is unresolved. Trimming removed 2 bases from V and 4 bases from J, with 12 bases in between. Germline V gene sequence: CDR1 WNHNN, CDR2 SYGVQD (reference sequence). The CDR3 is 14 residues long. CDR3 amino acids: CASSEMGKYYEQYF. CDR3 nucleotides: TGCGCCAGCAGTGAGATGGGGAAATATTACGAGCAGTACTTC.

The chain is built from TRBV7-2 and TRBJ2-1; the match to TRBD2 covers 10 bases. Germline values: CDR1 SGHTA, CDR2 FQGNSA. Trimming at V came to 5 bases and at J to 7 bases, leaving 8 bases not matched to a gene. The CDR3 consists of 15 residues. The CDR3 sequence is CASSLSGRAGNEQFF. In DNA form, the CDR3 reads TGTGCCAGCAGCCTGAGCGGGAGGGCTGGGAATGAGCAGTTCTTC.

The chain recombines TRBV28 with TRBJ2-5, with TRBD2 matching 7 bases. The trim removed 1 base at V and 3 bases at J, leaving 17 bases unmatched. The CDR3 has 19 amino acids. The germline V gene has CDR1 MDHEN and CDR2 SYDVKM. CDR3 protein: CASSLYGGGAEGAEETQYF. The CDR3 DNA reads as TGTGCCAGCAGTTTATATGGGGGAGGGGCAGAGGGCGCGGAAGAGACCCAGTACTTC. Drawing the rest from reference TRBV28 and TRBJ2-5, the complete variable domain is DVKVTQSSRYLVKRTGEKVFLECVQDMDHENMFWYRQDPGLGLRLIYFSYDVKMKEKGDIPEGYSVSREKKERFSLILESASTNQTSMYLCASSLYGGGAEGAEETQYFGPGTRLLVL.

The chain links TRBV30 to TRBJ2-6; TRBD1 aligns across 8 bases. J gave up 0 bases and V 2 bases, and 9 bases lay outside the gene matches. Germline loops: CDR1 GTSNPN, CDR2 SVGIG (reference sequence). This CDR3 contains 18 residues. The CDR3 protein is CAWSSRGTGVSGANVLTF. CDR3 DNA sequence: TGTGCCTGGAGTTCCCGAGGGACAGGTGTCTCTGGGGCCAACGTCCTGACTTTC.

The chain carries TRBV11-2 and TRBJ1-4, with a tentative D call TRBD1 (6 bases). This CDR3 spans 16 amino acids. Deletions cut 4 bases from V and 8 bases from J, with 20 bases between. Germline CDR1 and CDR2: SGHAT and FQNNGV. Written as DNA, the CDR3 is TGTGCCAGCAGCTACCTCAGGGGCCGATCGGGCGAAAAACTGTTTTTT. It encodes CASSYLRGRSGEKLFF.

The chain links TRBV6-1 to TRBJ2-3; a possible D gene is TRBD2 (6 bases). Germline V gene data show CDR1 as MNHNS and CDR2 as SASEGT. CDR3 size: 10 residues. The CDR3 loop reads CAVGGDTQYF. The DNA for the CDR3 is TGTGCGGTGGGGGGAGATACGCAGTATTTT.

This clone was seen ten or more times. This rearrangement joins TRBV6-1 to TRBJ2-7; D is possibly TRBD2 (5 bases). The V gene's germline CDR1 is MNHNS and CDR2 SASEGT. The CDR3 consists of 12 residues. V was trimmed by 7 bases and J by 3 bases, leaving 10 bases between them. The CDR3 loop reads CASNEGIYEQYF. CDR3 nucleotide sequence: TGTGCCAGCAATGAGGGTATCTACGAGCAGTACTTC.

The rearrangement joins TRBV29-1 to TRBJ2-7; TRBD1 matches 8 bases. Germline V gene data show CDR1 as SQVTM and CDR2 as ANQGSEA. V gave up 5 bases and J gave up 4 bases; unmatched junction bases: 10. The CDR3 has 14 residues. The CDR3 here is CSVKSQGARYEQYF. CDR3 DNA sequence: TGCAGCGTTAAAAGTCAGGGGGCTCGGTACGAGCAGTACTTC.

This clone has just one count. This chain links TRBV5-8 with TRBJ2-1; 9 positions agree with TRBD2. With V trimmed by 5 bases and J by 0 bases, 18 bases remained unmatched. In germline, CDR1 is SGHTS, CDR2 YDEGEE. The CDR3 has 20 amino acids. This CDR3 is CASRVRWDRYSGSSYNEQFF. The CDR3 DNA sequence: TGTGCCAGCAGAGTCCGGTGGGACCGGTATAGCGGGAGCTCCTACAATGAGCAGTTCTTC. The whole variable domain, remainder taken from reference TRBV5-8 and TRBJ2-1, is EAGVTQSPTHLIKTRGQQATLRCSPISGHTSVYWYQQALGLGLQFLLWYDEGEERNRGNFPPRFSGRQFPNYSSELNVNALELEDSALYLCASRVRWDRYSGSSYNEQFFGPGTRLTVL.

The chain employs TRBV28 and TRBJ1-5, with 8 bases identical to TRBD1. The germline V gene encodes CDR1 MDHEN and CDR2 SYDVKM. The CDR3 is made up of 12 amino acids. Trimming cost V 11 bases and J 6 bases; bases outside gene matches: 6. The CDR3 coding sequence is TGTGCCGCCGGACAGGGCGGTCAGCCCCAGCATTTT. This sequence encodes CAAGQGGQPQHF.

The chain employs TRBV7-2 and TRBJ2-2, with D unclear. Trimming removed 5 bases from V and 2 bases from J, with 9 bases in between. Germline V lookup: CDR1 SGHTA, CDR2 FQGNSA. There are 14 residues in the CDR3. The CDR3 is CASSLVYNTGELFF. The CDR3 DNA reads TGTGCCAGCAGCCTTGTATATAACACCGGGGAGCTGTTTTTT. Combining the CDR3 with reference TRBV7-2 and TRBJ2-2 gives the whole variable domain GAGVSQSPSNKVTEKGKDVELRCDPISGHTALYWYRQSLGQGLEFLIYFQGNSAPDKSGLPSDRFSAERTGGSVSTLTIQRTQQEDSAVYLCASSLVYNTGELFFGEGSRLTVL.

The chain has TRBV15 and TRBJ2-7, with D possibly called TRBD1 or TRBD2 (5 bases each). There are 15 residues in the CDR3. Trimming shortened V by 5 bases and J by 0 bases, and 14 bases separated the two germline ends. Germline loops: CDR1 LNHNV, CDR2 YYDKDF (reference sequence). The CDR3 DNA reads TGTGCCACCAGCTTTGGGACGGCAGCCTCCTACGAGCAGTACTTC. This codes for CATSFGTAASYEQYF.